This T cell receptor beta chain emerged from a study of T-cell reconstitution after alpha-beta-depleted transplantation in children. Unique molecular identifiers were built into the TCRbeta library. TCRdb re-called the PCR reads with MiXCR, one entry per CDR3 protein. The data contain 200,000 to 300,000 distinct CDR3 sequences, about 11% of them singletons. Germline values: CDR1 SGHTS, CDR2 YDEGEE. With 1 base removed from V and 5 bases from J, the gap between germline ends came to 9 bases. The CDR3 totals 13 residues. This clonotype was recorded at least ten times. Sequences were derived from PBMCs from the stem cell graft donor, sampled from the stem cell graft. The TCR originated in a human donor who donated a stem cell graft to a child with acute lymphoblastic leukemia. This chain links TRBV5-8 with TRBJ1-2, with no clear D. As DNA, the CDR3 is TGTGCCAGCAGCTTGCGTGACGGGTATGGCTACACCTTC. It codes for CASSLRDGYGYTF.